A selection of T cell receptor beta chains follows, all from one sample in a study of blood T cell repertoires in COVID-19. Assay used: immunoSEQ multiplex PCR; TCRdb lists only in-frame clones, some missing. The sample carries over 150,000 clones, roughly 80% recorded once. Sequencing input: PBMCs or T cells enriched from blood (not recorded which). Source of these receptors: a woman aged 55-75 years who had recovered from COVID-19. Both conserved end residues are part of each CDR3. D genes are given only for firm matches. Only some rows state a clone size, as once, few, many or a class for expanded clones.

D	size	V	J	CDR3	DNA
-	once	TRBV28	TRBJ1-1	CASPTSGGGIMNTEAFF	TGTGCCAGCCCCACTTCCGGGGGGGGTATAATGAACACTGAAGCTTTCTTT
-	-	TRBV27	TRBJ2-7	CASSLSGRGFEQYF	TGTGCCAGCAGTTTATCCGGCAGGGGCTTCGAGCAGTACTTC
-	-	TRBV28	TRBJ2-5	CASLRAQRETQYF	TGTGCCAGCCTGAGGGCGCAGCGGGAGACCCAGTACTTC
-	-	TRBV5-1	TRBJ2-7	CASSLGLTPASYEQYF	TGCGCCAGCAGTTTGGGACTTACACCGGCCTCCTACGAGCAGTACTTC
TRBD1	-	TRBV23-1	TRBJ2-3	CARTGGFMAGLLPSTDTQYF	TGCGCCAGAACAGGGGGTTTTATGGCGGGTCTATTGCCTAGCACAGATACGCAGTATTTT
TRBD1	-	TRBV19	TRBJ2-2	CASTPRQGAPGELFF	TGTGCCAGTACCCCCCGACAGGGTGCTCCCGGGGAGCTGTTTTTT
TRBD1	once	TRBV9	TRBJ1-1	CASSVGQGGITKAFF	TGTGCCAGCAGCGTAGGACAGGGGGGAATTACTAAAGCTTTCTTT
-	few	TRBV2	TRBJ1-2	CASSVAAEASYGYTF	TGTGCCAGCAGTGTAGCGGCAGAGGCCAGCTATGGCTACACCTTC
-	-	TRBV5-5	TRBJ1-1	CASSSQTANTEAFF	TGTGCCAGCAGTTCCCAGACAGCGAACACTGAAGCTTTCTTT
-	-	TRBV24-1	TRBJ2-3	CATSDLGGGLTDTQYF	TGTGCCACCAGTGATTTGGGCGGGGGCCTCACAGATACGCAGTATTTT
-	-	TRBV30	TRBJ1-4	CAWSVWARASNEKLFF	TGTGCCTGGAGTGTATGGGCGAGGGCCAGTAATGAAAAACTGTTTTTT
-	-	TRBV23-1	TRBJ1-5	CATFRGGGSRNQPQHF	TGCGCCACATTTAGGGGAGGAGGCTCGCGCAATCAGCCCCAGCATTTT
-	-	TRBV12-2	TRBJ1-1	CASRPQGAFLMNTEAFF	TGTGCAAGTCGCCCACAGGGGGCCTTCCTTATGAACACTGAAGCTTTCTTT
-	once	TRBV5-4	TRBJ2-3	CASSWEETRSTDTQYF	TGTGCCAGCAGCTGGGAAGAGACTAGGAGCACAGATACGCAGTATTTT
TRBD2	-	TRBV4-2	TRBJ2-5	CASSQASGGAETQYF	TGTGCCAGCAGCCAAGCTAGCGGGGGGGCAGAGACCCAGTACTTC
-	-	TRBV14	TRBJ2-3	CASSQGAGTHTDTQYF	TGTGCCAGCAGCCAAGGCGCCGGGACTCACACAGATACGCAGTATTTT
-	once	TRBV20-1	TRBJ2-1	CSASGGPSYNEQFF	TGCAGTGCTAGTGGGGGGCCGTCCTACAATGAGCAGTTCTTC
-	once	TRBV18	TRBJ2-5	CASSPPTSGKQETQYF	TGTGCCAGCTCACCACCGACCAGCGGAAAGCAAGAGACCCAGTACTTC
TRBD2	-	TRBV25-1	TRBJ2-3	CASSVAGGHTDTQYF	TGTGCCAGCAGTGTAGCGGGGGGGCACACAGATACGCAGTATTTT
TRBD1	few	TRBV15	TRBJ1-2	CATRGGTGLINGYTF	TGTGCCACCAGGGGTGGGACAGGTTTGATCAATGGCTACACCTTC
TRBD1	-	TRBV12-3/TRBV12-4	TRBJ1-1	CASSTGDTEAFF	TGTGCCAGCAGTACAGGGGACACTGAAGCTTTCTTT
TRBD2	-	TRBV7-8	TRBJ2-5	CASSYTSGGGETQYF	TGTGCCAGCAGCTATACTAGCGGGGGTGGGGAGACCCAGTACTTC
-	once	TRBV6-5	TRBJ2-5	CASSYGGNPETQYF	TGTGCCAGCAGTTACGGGGGGAACCCGGAGACCCAGTACTTC
-	-	TRBV24-1	TRBJ1-1	CATSDKPKVTGTNTEAFF	TGTGCCACCAGTGACAAACCAAAAGTTACAGGAACGAACACTGAAGCTTTCTTT
TRBD1	-	TRBV11-1	TRBJ2-3	CASSPRDRATDTQYF	TGTGCCAGCAGCCCTCGGGACAGGGCCACAGATACGCAGTATTTT
-	-	TRBV7-3	TRBJ2-3	CASSLTPGVADTQYF	TGTGCCAGCAGCTTAACCCCCGGGGTGGCAGATACGCAGTATTTT
-	-	TRBV30	TRBJ1-6	CAWRFRGARSYNSPLHF	TGTGCCTGGAGATTCCGGGGGGCACGGTCCTATAATTCACCCCTCCACTTT
-	-	TRBV29-1	TRBJ2-3	CSVERGRTSTDTQYF	TGCAGCGTTGAGCGGGGCCGGACTAGCACAGATACGCAGTATTTT
TRBD1	few	TRBV6-5	TRBJ2-7	CASSSDRVYEQYF	TGTGCCAGCAGTTCAGACAGGGTCTACGAGCAGTACTTC